This TCR beta chain is drawn from a study of tissue T cells after allogeneic stem cell transplantation (dated by TCRdb to 2022 to 2024). As for the study more broadly: All GVHD patients received grafts from donors, several unmodified and three CD34-selected to deplete T cells. If a tissue had multiple samples, a pathologist reviewed H&E sections so that samples with histologically apparent lymphocytes got priority for sequencing. The human part of the study was a prospective observational study with no blinding and no randomization. Using research autopsies of patients with and without GVHD, plus mouse models of GVHD, the study profiled TCR beta repertoires across many tissues. Study-wide findings and limitations: Within patients, how anatomically similar the tissues were was a key factor in shaping TCR repertoire composition, regardless of disease or transplant status. In both patients and mice, T cells from blood and spleen covered only a limited part of the TCR repertoire found in tissues. Which tissue TCRs were alloreactive or antigen-specific was not determined in the study, and some clones might have been persisting host cells. Only a few T cell clones appeared in more than one patient, yet motif-based clustering showed tissue-specific repertoire signatures that were shared between patients. The patient cohort was small and varied clinically, and sampling depth was recognized as a limitation.

To note about this clone: No cognate antigen has been identified for it. No base qualities exist here, and no much larger clone lies one base off it.

Library construction relied on the immunoSEQ multiplex PCR assay. TCRbeta CDR3 sequencing was done by Adaptive Biotechnologies at survey depth, reporting CDR3 sequences, V/J genes, productive frequency and template counts. Amplification of TCR beta CDR3 regions was performed from genomic DNA rather than from RNA. The study's own analysis went as follows. Jensen-Shannon divergence served to quantify pairwise repertoire overlap between tissues, with 0 meaning identical and 1 meaning complete divergence. Based on pairwise JSD values, tissues were grouped by single-linkage agglomerative hierarchical clustering, and the results were shown as dendrograms. All patient samples were analyzed with GLIPH2 using simulation_depth 1000, kmer_min_depth 3 and cdr3_length_cutoff 8, and only groups containing more than two unique CDR3s were kept. A standardized tissue-overlap score was generated by extrapolating Jaccard GLIPH-group overlap across patients to a standard repertoire size of 1000 clones. Linear mixed-effect models, with tissue as a fixed effect and individual as a random effect, were used to test how diversity related to clinical or experimental variables. Held by TCRdb, this immuneACCESS table contains in-frame sequences only and omits some clones. Under half of the omission traces to an unresolved V gene where checked; the cause of the rest is unknown. That table furnishes V, J and clone size, whereas the DNA furnished D and trimming. Within this sample are some 7,000 clones, with over 70% of them counted one time only. The ten largest clones capture more than 12% of the sample.

The time point label on this specimen signifies: human tissue collected at research (rapid) autopsy. Over a roughly 3-year period, several adult allo-HCT recipients who had steroid-refractory GVHD were prospectively enrolled in a research-autopsy study. Every GVHD patient had gastrointestinal GVHD and was given several lines of GVHD-directed therapy, and about five of the GVHD patients also had skin involvement. After a median post-mortem interval of about 9 hours, the autopsy tissues collected included GI sites spanning esophagus to rectum, along with liver, skin and lymphoid organs including spleen. Each autopsy specimen was cut in two, with one portion flash-frozen in liquid nitrogen and the remainder formalin-fixed, and the outer muscle layers of GI specimens were removed. To extract genomic DNA from frozen tissues, either the Mag-Bind Blood & Tissue DNA HDQ 96 Kit on a Chemagic 360 or the DNeasy Blood & Tissue Kit was used. Because of concern about red blood cell contamination, the extracted DNA went through further purification with the Genomic DNA Clean & Concentrator-25 kit.

From its cysteine to its phenylalanine, the CDR3 spans 15 amino acids. Only the CDR3 part of the read is kept: 45 bases, read in frame from the first base. Sequences MNHEY (CDR1) and SMNVEV (CDR2) are obtained from the germline V gene (reference sequence). Trimming removed 4 bases from V and 3 bases from J, leaving 15 bases between the germline ends. The chain is made from TRBV27 and TRBJ1-1, with a tentative D gene TRBD1 over 5 matching bases. The source material was skin, sampled at autopsy. This clonotype was sampled from a male patient older than 55 with steroid-refractory graft-versus-host disease after an allogeneic stem cell transplant. After a transplant, some T cells may be of graft donor origin. The nucleotide sequence is TGTGCCAGCAGTTGGACCTTTGACAGCTACACTGAAGCTTTCTTT. This yields the protein CASSWTFDSYTEAFF.